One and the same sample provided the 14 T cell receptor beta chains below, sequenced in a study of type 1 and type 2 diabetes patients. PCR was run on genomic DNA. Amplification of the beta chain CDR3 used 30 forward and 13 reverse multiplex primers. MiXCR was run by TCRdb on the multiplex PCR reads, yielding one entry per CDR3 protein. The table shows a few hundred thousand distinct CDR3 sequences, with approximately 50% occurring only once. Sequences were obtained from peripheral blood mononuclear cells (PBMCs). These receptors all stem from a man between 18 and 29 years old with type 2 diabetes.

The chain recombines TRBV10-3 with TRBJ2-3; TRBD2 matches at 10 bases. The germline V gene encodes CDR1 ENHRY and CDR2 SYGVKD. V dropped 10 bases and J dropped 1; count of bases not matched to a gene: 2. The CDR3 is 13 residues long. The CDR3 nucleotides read TGTGCCACCGGGACTAGCGGCACAGATACGCAGTATTTT. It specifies CATGTSGTDTQYF.

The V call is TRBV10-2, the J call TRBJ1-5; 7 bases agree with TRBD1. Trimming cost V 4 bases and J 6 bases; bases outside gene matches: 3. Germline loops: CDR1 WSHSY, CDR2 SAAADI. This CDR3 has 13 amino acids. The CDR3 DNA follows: TGCGCCAGCAGTGGGGCAGGGGGTCAGCCCCAGCATTTT. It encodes CASSGAGGQPQHF.

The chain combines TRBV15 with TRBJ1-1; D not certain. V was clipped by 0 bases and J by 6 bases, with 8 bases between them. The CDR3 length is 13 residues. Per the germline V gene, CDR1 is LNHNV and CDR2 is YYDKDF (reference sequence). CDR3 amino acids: CATSRDLEAEAFF. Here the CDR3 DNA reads TGTGCCACCAGCAGAGATCTGGAGGCTGAAGCTTTCTTT.

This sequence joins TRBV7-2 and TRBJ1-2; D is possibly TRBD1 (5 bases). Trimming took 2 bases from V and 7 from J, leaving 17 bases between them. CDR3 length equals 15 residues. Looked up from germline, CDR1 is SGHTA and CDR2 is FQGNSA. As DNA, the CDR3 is TGTGCCAGCAGCTTACTGGGGGGGACTTATCGTGGCTACACCTTC. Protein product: CASSLLGGTYRGYTF.

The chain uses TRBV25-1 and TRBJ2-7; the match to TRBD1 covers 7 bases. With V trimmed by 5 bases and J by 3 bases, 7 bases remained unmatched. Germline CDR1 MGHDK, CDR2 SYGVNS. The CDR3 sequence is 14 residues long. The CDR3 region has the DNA TGTGCCAGCAGTTTATACCGGGACAGCTACGAGCAGTACTTC. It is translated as CASSLYRDSYEQYF.

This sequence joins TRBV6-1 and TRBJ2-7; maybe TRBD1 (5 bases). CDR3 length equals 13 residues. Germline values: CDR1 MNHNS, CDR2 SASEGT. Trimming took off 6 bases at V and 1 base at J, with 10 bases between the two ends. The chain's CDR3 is CASSAGFSYEQYF. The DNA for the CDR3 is TGTGCCAGCAGCGCAGGGTTTTCCTACGAGCAGTACTTC.

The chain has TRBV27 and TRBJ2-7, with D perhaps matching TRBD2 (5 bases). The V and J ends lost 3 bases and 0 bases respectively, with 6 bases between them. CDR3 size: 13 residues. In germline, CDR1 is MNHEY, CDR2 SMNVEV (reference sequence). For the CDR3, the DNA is TGTGCCAGCAGTTTGAGGGCCTCCTACGAGCAGTACTTC. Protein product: CASSLRASYEQYF.

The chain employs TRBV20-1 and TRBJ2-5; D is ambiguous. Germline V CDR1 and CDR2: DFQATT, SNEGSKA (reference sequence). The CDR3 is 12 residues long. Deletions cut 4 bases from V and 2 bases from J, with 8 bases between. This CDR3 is CSAMSRQETQYF. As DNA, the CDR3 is TGCAGTGCTATGTCCAGGCAAGAGACCCAGTACTTC.

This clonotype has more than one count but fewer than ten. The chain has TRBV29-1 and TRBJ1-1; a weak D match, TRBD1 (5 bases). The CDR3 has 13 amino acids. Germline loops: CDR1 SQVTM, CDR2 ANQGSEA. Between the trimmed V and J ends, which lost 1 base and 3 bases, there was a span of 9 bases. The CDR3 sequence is CSVEGGEDTEAFF. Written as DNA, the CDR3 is TGCAGCGTTGAAGGAGGGGAGGACACTGAAGCTTTCTTT.

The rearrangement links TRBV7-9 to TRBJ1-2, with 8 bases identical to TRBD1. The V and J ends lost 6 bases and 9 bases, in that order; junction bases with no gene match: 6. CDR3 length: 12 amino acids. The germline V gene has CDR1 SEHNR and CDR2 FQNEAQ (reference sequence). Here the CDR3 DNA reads TGTGCCAGCAGTCAAAGGACAGGGAGCTACACCTTC. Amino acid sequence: CASSQRTGSYTF.

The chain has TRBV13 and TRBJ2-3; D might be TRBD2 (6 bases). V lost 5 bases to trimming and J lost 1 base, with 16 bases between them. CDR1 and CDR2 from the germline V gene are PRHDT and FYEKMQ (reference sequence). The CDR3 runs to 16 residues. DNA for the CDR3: TGTGCCAGCAGCGTACTAGGCGGAGGGGGCACAGATACGCAGTATTTT. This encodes CASSVLGGGGTDTQYF.

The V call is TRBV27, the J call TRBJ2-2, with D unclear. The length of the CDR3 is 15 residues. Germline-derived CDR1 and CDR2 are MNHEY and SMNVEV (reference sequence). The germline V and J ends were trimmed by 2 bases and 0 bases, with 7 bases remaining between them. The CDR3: CASSLRVSNTGELFF. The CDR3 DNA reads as TGTGCCAGCAGTTTACGAGTATCGAACACCGGGGAGCTGTTTTTT.

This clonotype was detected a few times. The CDR3 reads CASSDSGGALYF. The CDR3 nucleotides read TGTGCCAGCAGCGATAGCGGGGGGGCCCTGTACTTC. V gene TRBV13 combines with J gene TRBJ2-5; the match to TRBD2 covers 11 bases. V dropped 5 bases and J dropped 13; count of bases not matched to a gene: 6. This CDR3 spans 12 amino acids. Germline V gene data show CDR1 as PRHDT and CDR2 as FYEKMQ (reference sequence).

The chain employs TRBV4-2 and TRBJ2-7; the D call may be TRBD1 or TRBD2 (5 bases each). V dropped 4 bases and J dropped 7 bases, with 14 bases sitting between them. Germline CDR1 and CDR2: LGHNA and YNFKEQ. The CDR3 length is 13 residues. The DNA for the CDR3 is TGTGCCAGCAGCCTGGGGACCTCCAATGAGCAGTACTTC. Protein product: CASSLGTSNEQYF.